This T cell receptor beta chain came from a study of Graves' ophthalmopathy and Graves' hyperthyroidism. A follow-up of 18 months without ophthalmopathy meant that hyperthyroidism was stable. Amplification of the TCR beta CDR3 regions used RNA transcripts (as template). First-round RT-PCR used HTBI primers; second-round multiplex PCR followed. TCRdb ran MiXCR on the multiplex PCR reads and lists one entry per CDR3 protein. The profile shows 500,000 to 700,000 distinct CDR3 sequences, approximately 21% of them singletons. The germline CDR1 and CDR2 sequences are MGHRA and YSYEKL. V was shortened by 5 bases and J by 1 base, with 5 bases between the two germline ends. This CDR3 contains 12 residues.

This sequence originates from a woman aged 18 to 35 with stable Graves' hyperthyroidism. Some clones in this sample may be carry-over from other donors' samples. This chain joins TRBV4-1 and TRBJ1-2, with D uncertain. The source material was peripheral blood. CDR3 bases: TGCGCCAGCAGCTCAATTAACTATGGCTACACCTTC. This translates into CASSSINYGYTF.